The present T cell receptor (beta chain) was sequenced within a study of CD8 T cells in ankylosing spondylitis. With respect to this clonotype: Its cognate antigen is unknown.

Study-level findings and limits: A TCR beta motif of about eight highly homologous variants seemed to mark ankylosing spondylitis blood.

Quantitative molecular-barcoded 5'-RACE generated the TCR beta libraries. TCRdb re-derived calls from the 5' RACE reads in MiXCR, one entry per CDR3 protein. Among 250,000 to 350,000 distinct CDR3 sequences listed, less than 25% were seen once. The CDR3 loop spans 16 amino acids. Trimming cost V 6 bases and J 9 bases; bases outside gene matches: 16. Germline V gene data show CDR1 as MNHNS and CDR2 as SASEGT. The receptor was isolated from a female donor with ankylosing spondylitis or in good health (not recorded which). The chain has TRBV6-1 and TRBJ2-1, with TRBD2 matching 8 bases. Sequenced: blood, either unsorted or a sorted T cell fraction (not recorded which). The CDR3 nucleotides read TGTGCCAGCAGGAGCCCCTCGGGGGGGGGTCTGGGTGAGCAGTTCTTC. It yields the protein CASRSPSGGGLGEQFF.